This entry concerns a single T cell receptor beta chain. There is no known antigen for this receptor. Per-base quality was not reported, and no clone a single base away is much larger than it. This sample is drawn from a study of T cell responses to AZD1222 COVID-19 vaccine (dated by TCRdb to the early 2020s). With regard to the full study: A total of approximately 240 trial participants underwent TCR sequencing, of whom some 200 had received two doses of AZD1222 and about 25 had received two doses of the MenACWY control vaccine. Trial participants were enrolled into age subgroups of 18-55, 56-69 and 70-plus years, which contained about 150, 28 and 57 TCR-sequenced participants, respectively. What the authors observed across the whole study: In the small 56-69-year group, the increase in depth fell short of significance, most likely because of low power. Participants were mostly white British, with more females than males. The authors suggested clonal diversity may have been underestimated. Because no day 14 peak-response samples were available, the repertoires could be characterized only after the peak T cell response. Reportedly, almost half of the unique spike-specific TCRs recognized epitopes lying outside the regions that are mutated in the B.1.351 and B.1.1.7 variants. After two AZD1222 doses, spike-specific TCR breadth and depth were significantly higher than at day 0 and than in MenACWY recipients. Vaccine-associated CD4 TCRs spanned the whole spike protein, with dominant responses in regions 160-218 and 743-854. Conclusions about previously exposed vaccinees are limited, since just a handful of AZD1222 recipients were seropositive for SARS-CoV-2 at baseline.

The CDR3 regions of human TCRbeta chains were subjected to immunosequencing. The authors' pipeline ran thus. Repertoire TCRs were checked for matches against a reference library of SARS-CoV-2-specific TCRs that had been generated using the MIRA antigen-specificity platform. Breadth was defined as the fraction of unique TCRs that were SARS-CoV-2-associated. Depth was defined as the fraction of total T cells that were SARS-CoV-2-associated. Using the MIRA data, each spike-specific TCR was assigned both to the spike region to which the TCR was reactive and to a CD4 or CD8 class. Log10-transformed breadth and depth values were compared by one-way ANOVA with Sidak's multiple comparisons tests. The clones in this table, taken by TCRdb from immuneACCESS, are in-frame only. Not every clone is retained; where verified, under half of the shortfall comes from an unresolved V gene, and the cause of the rest is unknown. V and J calls and clone size are copied from that table; D and trimming were computed from the DNA. This sample comprises 100,000 to 120,000 clones, about 91% of them detected only once. Jointly, the top ten make up less than 6.5% of the sample.

Trimming costs V 4 bases and J 2 bases, and their ends lie 13 bases apart. Taken from cysteine to phenylalanine, the CDR3 has 15 residues. Of the read, only the CDR3 DNA is kept; its 45 bases are in frame from base 1. CDR1 and CDR2 were assigned from the germline V gene as SGHVS and FNYEAQ. The time point tag for this specimen amounts to: about 28 days (+/-7) after the second vaccine dose. AZD1222 recipients with second doses at about 4 weeks or about 12 weeks were pooled, because spike-specific TCR depth and breadth did not differ between schedules. The vaccinee samples were drawn from two UK trials, COV001 and COV002, one of which was a single-blind randomized controlled phase 2/3 trial testing AZD1222 (ChAdOx1 nCoV-19) in healthy adults. For TCRbeta chain sequencing, PBMC samples from trial participants were taken at day 0 and at day 28 after the second dose.

The sequenced sample was peripheral blood, obtained 28 days after the second AZD1222 dose. The receptor was isolated from an adult who received the AZD1222 COVID-19 vaccine. Recombination linked TRBV7-6 to TRBJ2-3; the D gene is unclear. The CDR3: CASSSPGGYTDTQYF. The DNA reads as follows: TGTGCCAGCAGCTCACCGGGCGGTTACACAGATACGCAGTATTTT.